This note documents a single T cell receptor beta chain sequence. Sequence at one end of the junction differs from germline and may be a read error. The germline V gene encodes CDR1 LNHNV and CDR2 YYDKDF (reference sequence). CDR3 length equals 15 residues. This entry is derived from a study of neurological immune-mediated disorders. Time point given: technical triplicate 3. TCRdb reprocessed the 5' RACE reads with MiXCR, giving one entry per CDR3 protein. The sample includes about 44,000 distinct CDR3 sequences, roughly a fifth of them seen just once. This TCR was sampled from a man in his sixties with HTLV-1-associated myelopathy (HAM/TSP). This sequence joins TRBV15 and TRBJ1-5, with D unclear. The source material was PBMCs. The CDR3 sequence: CAASRDILRNQPQHF. In DNA, the CDR3 is TGTGCCGCCAGCAGAGACATCCTCCGCAATCAGCCCCAGCATTTT.